This T cell receptor (beta chain) is from a study of T-cell reconstitution after alpha-beta-depleted transplantation in children. The CDR3 contains 15 residues. V was pared by 3 bases and J by 3 bases, with 8 bases of the junction left unmatched. CDR1 is DFQATT, CDR2 SNEGSKA, per germline (reference sequence). This clonotype turned up a few times. The library targeted TCRbeta and was prepared with unique molecular identifiers. In TCRdb, the PCR reads were re-called with MiXCR into one record per CDR3 protein. Of around 450,000 distinct CDR3 sequences listed, 16% are singletons. The sequenced sample was PBMCs, mostly from graft donor cells, obtained 360 days after TCRalphabeta/CD19-depleted stem cell transplant. The receptor's source is a boy younger than two who had a stem cell transplant for Wiskott-Aldrich syndrome, so the T cells may come from the graft donor. This sequence joins TRBV20-1 and TRBJ2-7; the match to TRBD2 covers 10 bases. The CDR3 coding sequence is TGCAGTGCTAGGACGGGACTAGCGTTAAACTACGAGCAGTACTTC. Its protein product is CSARTGLALNYEQYF.